This T cell receptor (beta chain) stems from a study of CD8 T cells in ankylosing spondylitis. A remark on this clonotype: Its antigen is not identified.

Each TCR beta library was made by quantitative 5'-RACE that incorporated molecular barcodes. TCRdb reprocessed the 5' RACE reads via MiXCR and lists one record per CDR3 protein. The sample contains about 130,000 distinct CDR3 sequences, 17% of which appear only once. Study-wide findings and caveats: About 8 highly homologous variants made up a TCR beta motif, and this motif appeared characteristic of ankylosing spondylitis blood.

V gave up 5 bases and J gave up 3 bases; unmatched junction bases: 13. In germline, CDR1 is SEHNR, CDR2 FQNEAQ (reference sequence). This CDR3 spans 17 amino acids. The V call is TRBV7-9, the J call TRBJ2-7; 10 bases match TRBD2. Sequencing input: blood, either unsorted or a sorted T cell fraction (not recorded which). The receptor was derived from a male donor with ankylosing spondylitis. CDR3 in DNA: TGTGCCAGCAGCCTTAGTCTTTACGGGACTAGCGACTACGAGCAGTACTTC. It specifies CASSLSLYGTSDYEQYF.